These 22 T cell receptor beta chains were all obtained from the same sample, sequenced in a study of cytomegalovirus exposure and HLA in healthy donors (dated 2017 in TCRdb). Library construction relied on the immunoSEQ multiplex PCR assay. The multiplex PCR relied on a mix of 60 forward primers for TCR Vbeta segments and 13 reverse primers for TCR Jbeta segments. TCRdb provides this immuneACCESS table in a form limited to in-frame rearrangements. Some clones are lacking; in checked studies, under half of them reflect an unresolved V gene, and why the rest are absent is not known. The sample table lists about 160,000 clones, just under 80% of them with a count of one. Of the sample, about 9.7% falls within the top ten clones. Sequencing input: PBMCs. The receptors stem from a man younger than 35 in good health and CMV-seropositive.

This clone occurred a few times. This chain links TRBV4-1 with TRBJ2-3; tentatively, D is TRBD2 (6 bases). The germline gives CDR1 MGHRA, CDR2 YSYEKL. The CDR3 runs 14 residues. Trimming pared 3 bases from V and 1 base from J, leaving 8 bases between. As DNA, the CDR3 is TGCGCCAGCAGCCAGTGGGGGGGCACAGATACGCAGTATTTT. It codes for CASSQWGGTDTQYF.

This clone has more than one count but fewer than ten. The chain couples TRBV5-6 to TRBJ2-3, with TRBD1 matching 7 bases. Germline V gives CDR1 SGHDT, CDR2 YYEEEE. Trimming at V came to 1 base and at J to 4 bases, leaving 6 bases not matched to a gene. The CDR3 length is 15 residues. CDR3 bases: TGTGCCAGCAGCTTGTATAGGCAGGGGGCAGATACGCAGTATTTT. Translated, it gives CASSLYRQGADTQYF.

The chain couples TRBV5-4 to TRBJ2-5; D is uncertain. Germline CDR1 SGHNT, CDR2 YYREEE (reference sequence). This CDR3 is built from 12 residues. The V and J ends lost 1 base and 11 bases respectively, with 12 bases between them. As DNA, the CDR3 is TGTGCCAGCAGCTTGTCGGGTAAGGAGCAGTACTTC. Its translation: CASSLSGKEQYF.

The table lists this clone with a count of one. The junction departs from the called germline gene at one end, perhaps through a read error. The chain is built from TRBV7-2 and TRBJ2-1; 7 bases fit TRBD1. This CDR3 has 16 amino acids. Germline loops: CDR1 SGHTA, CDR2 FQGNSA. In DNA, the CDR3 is TGTGCCAGCAGCTTAGTGCGGACAGGAATATACAATGAGCAGCTCTTC. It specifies CASSLVRTGIYNEQLF.

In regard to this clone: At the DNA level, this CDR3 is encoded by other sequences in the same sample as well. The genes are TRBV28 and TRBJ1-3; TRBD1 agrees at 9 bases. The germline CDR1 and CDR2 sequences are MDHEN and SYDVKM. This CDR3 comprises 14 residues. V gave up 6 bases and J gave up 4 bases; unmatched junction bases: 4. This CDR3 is CASRPGTGGNTIYF. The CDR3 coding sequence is TGTGCCAGCAGGCCCGGGACAGGGGGAAACACCATATATTTT.

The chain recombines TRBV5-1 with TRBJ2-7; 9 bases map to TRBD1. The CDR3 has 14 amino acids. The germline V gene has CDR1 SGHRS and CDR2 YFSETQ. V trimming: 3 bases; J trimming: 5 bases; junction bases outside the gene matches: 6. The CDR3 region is CASSSRTGVDEQYF. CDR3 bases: TGCGCCAGCAGCTCCCGGACAGGGGTGGACGAGCAGTACTTC.

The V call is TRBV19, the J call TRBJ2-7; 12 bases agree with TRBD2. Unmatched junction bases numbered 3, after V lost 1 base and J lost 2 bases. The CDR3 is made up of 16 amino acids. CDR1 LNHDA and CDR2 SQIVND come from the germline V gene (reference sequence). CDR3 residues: CASSIVLAGGTYEQYF. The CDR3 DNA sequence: TGTGCCAGTAGTATAGTACTAGCGGGAGGAACCTACGAGCAGTACTTC.

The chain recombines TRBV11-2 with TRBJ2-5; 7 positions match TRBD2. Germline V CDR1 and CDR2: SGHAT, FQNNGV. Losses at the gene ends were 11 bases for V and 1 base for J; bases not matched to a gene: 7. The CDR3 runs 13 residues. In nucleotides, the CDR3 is TGTGCCGGAACGGGCGGGGGCCAAGAGACCCAGTACTTC. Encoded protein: CAGTGGGQETQYF.

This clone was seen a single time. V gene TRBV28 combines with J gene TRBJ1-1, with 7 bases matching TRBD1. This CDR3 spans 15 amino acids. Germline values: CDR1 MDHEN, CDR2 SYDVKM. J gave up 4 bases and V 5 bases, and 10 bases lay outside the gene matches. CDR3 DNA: TGTGCCAGCAGTCCTCTCCCGGGACAGAGCACTGAAGCTTTCTTT. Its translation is CASSPLPGQSTEAFF.

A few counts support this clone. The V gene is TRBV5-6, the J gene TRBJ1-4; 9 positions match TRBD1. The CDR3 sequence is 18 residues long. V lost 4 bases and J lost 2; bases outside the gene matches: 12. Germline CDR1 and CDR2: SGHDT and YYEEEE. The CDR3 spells CASSTSGTGRMTNEKLFF. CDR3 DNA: TGTGCCAGCAGCACCTCCGGGACAGGGAGGATGACTAATGAAAAACTGTTTTTT. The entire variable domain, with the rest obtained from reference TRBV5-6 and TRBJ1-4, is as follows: DAGVTQSPTHLIKTRGQQVTLRCSPKSGHDTVSWYQQALGQGPQFIFQYYEEEERQRGNFPDRFSGHQFPNYSSELNVNALLLGDSALYLCASSTSGTGRMTNEKLFFGSGTQLSVL.

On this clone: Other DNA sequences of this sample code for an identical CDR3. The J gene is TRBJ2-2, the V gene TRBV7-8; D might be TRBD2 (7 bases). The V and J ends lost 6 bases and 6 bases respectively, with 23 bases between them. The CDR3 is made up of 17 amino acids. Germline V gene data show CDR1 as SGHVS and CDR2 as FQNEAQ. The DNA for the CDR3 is TGTGCCAGCAGTCACCGATTGGGGGGGCGCGAGTCCGGGGAGCTGTTTTTT. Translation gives CASSHRLGGRESGELFF.

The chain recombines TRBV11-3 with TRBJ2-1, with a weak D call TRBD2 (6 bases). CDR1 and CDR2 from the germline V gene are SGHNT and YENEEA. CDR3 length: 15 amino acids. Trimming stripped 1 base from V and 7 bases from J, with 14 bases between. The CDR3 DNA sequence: TGTGCCAGCAGCTTAGTCGCCAGCGGGCTGAATGAGCAGTTCTTC. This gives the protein CASSLVASGLNEQFF.

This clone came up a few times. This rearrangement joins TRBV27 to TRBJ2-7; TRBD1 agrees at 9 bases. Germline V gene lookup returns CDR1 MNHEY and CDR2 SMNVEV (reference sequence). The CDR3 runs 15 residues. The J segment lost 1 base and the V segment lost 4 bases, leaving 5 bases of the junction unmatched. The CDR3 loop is CASSSPGTGSYEQYF. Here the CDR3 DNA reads TGTGCCAGCAGTTCCCCCGGGACAGGGTCCTACGAGCAGTACTTC.

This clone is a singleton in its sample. The chain's CDR3 is CSVAAGSEEKLFF. The CDR3, as DNA: TGCAGCGTTGCTGCCGGGAGTGAAGAAAAACTGTTTTTT. The chain uses TRBV29-1 and TRBJ1-4; D call uncertain. V was cut by 4 bases and J by 8 bases, with 14 bases left in between. Germline V gene data show CDR1 as SQVTM and CDR2 as ANQGSEA. This CDR3 has 13 amino acids. Full variable domain (rest looked up from reference TRBV29-1 and TRBJ1-4): SAVISQKPSRDICQRGTSLTIQCQVDSQVTMMFWYRQQPGQSLTLIATANQGSEATYESGFVIDKFPISRPNLTFSTLTVSNMSPEDSSIYLCSVAAGSEEKLFFGSGTQLSVL.

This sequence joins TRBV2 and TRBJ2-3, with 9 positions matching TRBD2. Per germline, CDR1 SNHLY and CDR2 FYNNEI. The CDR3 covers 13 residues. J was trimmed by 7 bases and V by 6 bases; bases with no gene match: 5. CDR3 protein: CASSRTSENTQYF. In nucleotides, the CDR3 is TGTGCCAGCAGCCGGACTAGCGAAAATACGCAGTATTTT.

The CDR3 nucleotides read TGCGCCAGCAGCTTGGTCGCGGGAGACCTTTCGGGGGAGCAGTTCTTC. It is translated as CASSLVAGDLSGEQFF. The V gene is TRBV5-1, the J gene TRBJ2-1, with 7 bases fitting TRBD2. CDR3 length: 16 amino acids. The V and J ends lost 0 bases and 10 bases, in that order; junction bases with no gene match: 13. Germline loops: CDR1 SGHRS, CDR2 YFSETQ.

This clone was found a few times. The CDR3 here is CASRESYEQYF. The CDR3 nucleotides read TGTGCCAGCAGGGAGAGCTACGAGCAGTACTTC. V usage is TRBV6-1 and J usage is TRBJ2-7; D is undetermined. CDR1 is MNHNS, CDR2 SASEGT, per germline. Trimming took 6 bases from V and 3 from J, leaving 6 bases between them. CDR3 size: 11 residues.

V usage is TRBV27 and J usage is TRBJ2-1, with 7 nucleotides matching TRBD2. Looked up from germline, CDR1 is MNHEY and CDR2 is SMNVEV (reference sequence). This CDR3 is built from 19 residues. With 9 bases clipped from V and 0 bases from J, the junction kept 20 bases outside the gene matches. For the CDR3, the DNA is TGTGCCAGTCAACGGGTGGGAGGGCCATCCCCCTACTCCTACAATGAGCAGTTCTTC. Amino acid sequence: CASQRVGGPSPYSYNEQFF.

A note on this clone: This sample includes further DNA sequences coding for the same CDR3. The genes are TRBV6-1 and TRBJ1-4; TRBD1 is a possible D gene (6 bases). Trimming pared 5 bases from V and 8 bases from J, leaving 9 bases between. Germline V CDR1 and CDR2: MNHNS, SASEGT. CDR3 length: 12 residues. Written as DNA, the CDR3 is TGTGCCAGCAGTTGGACAGCCGAAAAACTGTTTTTT. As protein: CASSWTAEKLFF.

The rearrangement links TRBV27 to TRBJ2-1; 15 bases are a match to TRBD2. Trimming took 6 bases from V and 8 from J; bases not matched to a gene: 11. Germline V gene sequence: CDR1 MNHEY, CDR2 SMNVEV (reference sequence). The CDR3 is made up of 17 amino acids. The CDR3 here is CASSLTTGLAGGYEQFF. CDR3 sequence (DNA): TGTGCCAGCAGCCTTACCACGGGACTAGCGGGAGGTTATGAGCAGTTCTTC.

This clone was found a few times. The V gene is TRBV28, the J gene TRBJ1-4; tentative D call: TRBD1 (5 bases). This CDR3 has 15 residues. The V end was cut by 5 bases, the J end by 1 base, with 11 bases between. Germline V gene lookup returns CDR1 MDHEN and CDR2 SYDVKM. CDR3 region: CASSEHGGTNEKLFF. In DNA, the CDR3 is TGTGCCAGCAGTGAACACGGGGGAACTAATGAAAAACTGTTTTTT.

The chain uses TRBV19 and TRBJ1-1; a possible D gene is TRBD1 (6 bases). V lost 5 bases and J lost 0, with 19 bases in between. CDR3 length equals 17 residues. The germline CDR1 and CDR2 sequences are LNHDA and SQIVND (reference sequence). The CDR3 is CASSAQGSNRMNTEAFF. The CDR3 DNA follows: TGTGCCAGTAGTGCACAGGGCTCAAATCGTATGAACACTGAAGCTTTCTTT.